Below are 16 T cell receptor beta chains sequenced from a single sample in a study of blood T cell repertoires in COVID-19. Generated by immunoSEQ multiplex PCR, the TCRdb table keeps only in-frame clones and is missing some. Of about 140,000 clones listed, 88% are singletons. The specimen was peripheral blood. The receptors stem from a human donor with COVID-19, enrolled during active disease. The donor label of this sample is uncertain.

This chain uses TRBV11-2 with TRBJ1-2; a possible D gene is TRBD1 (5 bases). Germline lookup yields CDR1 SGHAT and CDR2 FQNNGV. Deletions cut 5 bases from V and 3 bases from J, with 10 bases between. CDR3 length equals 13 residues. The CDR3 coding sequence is TGTGCCAGCAGCCTCGGGGGACACTATGGCTACACCTTC. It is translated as CASSLGGHYGYTF. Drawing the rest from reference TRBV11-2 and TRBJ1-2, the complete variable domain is EAGVAQSPRYKIIEKRQSVAFWCNPISGHATLYWYQQILGQGPKLLIQFQNNGVVDDSQLPKDRFSAERLKGVDSTLKIQPAKLEDSAVYLCASSLGGHYGYTFGSGTRLTVV.

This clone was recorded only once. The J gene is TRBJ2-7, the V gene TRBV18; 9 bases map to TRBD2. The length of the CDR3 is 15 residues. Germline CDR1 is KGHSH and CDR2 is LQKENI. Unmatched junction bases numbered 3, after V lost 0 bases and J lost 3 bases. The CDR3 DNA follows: TGTGCCAGCTCACCACCGCTAGCGGGGCTCTACGAGCAGTACTTC. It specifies CASSPPLAGLYEQYF.

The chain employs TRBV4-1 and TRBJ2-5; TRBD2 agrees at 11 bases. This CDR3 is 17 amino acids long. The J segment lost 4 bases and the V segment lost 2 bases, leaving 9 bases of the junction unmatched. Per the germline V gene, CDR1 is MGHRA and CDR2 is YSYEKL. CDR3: CASSQLAGGPSGETQYF. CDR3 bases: TGCGCCAGCAGCCAATTAGCGGGAGGGCCATCGGGAGAGACCCAGTACTTC.

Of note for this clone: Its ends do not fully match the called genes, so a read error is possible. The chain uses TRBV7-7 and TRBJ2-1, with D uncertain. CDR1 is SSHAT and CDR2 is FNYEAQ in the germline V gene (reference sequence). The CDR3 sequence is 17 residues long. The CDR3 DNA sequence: TGTGCTAGCAGCTTAGATCCCCCCACAAGCTCCTACAATGAGCAGTTCTTC. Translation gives CASSLDPPTSSYNEQFF.

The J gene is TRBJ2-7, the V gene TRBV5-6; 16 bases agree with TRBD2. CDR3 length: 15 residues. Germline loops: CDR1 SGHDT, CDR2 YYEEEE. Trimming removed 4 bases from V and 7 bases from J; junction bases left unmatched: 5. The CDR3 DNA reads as TGTGCCAGCAGCACGGGACTAGCGGGGGGGAAGGAGCAGTACTTC. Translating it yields CASSTGLAGGKEQYF. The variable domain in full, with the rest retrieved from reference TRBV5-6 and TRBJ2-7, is DAGVTQSPTHLIKTRGQQVTLRCSPKSGHDTVSWYQQALGQGPQFIFQYYEEEERQRGNFPDRFSGHQFPNYSSELNVNALLLGDSALYLCASSTGLAGGKEQYFGPGTRLTVT.

Here the CDR3 DNA reads TGTGCCAGTAGTATATTGGGGCCTCTTAATGAGCAGTTCTTC. Protein product: CASSILGPLNEQFF. The chain links TRBV19 to TRBJ2-1; TRBD1 might be the D (5 bases). The CDR3 consists of 14 residues. With 2 bases removed from V and 7 bases from J, the gap between germline ends came to 12 bases. From germline, CDR1 is LNHDA and CDR2 SQIVND (reference sequence).

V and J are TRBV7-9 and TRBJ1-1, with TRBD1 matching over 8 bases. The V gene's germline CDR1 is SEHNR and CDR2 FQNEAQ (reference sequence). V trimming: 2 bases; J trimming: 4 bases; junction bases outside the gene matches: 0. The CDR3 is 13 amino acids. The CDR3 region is CASSLQGATEAFF. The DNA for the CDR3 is TGTGCCAGCAGCTTACAGGGGGCCACTGAAGCTTTCTTT.

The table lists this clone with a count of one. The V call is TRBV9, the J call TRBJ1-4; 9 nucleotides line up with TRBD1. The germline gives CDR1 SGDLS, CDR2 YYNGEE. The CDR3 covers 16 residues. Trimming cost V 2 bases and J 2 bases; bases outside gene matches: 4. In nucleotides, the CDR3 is TGTGCCAGCAGCGTCGGACAGGGGAGCACTAATGAAAAACTGTTTTTT. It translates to CASSVGQGSTNEKLFF.

CDR3 sequence: CASRSGEWAEAFF. The CDR3 nucleotides are TGTGCCAGTAGATCAGGGGAGTGGGCTGAAGCTTTCTTT. V is TRBV3-1 (or the pseudogene TRBV3-2) and J is TRBJ1-1; a weak D match, TRBD1 (6 bases). The V end was cut by 9 bases, the J end by 6 bases, with 17 bases between. The CDR3 consists of 13 residues. The germline gives CDR1 LGHDT, CDR2 YNNKEL (reference sequence).

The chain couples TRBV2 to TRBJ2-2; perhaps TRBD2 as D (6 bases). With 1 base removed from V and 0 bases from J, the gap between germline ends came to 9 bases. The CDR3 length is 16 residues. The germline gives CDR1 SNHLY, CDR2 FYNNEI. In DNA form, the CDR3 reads TGTGCCAGCAGTGAAGTTGGGACTTCGAACACCGGGGAGCTGTTTTTT. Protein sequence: CASSEVGTSNTGELFF.

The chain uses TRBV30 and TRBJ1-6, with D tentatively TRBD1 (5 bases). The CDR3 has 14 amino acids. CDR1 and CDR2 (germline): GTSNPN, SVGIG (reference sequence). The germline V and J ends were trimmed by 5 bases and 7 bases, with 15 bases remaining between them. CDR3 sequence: CAWQAGVRNSPLHF. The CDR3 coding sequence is TGTGCCTGGCAGGCGGGGGTCCGAAATTCACCCCTCCACTTT.

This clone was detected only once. The CDR3 region is CASSQDYVGRMDTEAFF. CDR3 nucleotides: TGCGCCAGCAGCCAAGATTACGTTGGCAGGATGGACACTGAAGCTTTCTTT. This chain links TRBV4-1 with TRBJ1-1; no clear D gene. Trimming left V 0 bases short and J 3 bases short, with 17 bases between. This CDR3 spans 17 amino acids. Germline CDR1 is MGHRA and CDR2 is YSYEKL.

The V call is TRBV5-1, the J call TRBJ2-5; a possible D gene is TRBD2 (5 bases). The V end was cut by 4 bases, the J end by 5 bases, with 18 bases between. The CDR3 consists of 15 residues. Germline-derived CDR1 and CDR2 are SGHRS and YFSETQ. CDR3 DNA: TGCGCCAGCAGCACATCGGGCCTCCCGGGGGAGACCCAGTACTTC. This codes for CASSTSGLPGETQYF.

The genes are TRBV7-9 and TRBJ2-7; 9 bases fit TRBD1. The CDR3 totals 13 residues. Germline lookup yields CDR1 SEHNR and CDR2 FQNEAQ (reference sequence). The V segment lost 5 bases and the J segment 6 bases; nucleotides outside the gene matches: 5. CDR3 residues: CASSLGTGSEQYF. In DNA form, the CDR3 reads TGTGCCAGCAGCCTCGGGACAGGGTCCGAGCAGTACTTC.

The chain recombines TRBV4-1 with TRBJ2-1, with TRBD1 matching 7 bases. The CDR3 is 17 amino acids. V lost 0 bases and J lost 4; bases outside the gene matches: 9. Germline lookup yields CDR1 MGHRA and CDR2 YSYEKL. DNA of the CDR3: TGCGCCAGCAGCCAAGATGGTCGGACAGGAGTATACAATGAGCAGTTCTTC. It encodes CASSQDGRTGVYNEQFF.

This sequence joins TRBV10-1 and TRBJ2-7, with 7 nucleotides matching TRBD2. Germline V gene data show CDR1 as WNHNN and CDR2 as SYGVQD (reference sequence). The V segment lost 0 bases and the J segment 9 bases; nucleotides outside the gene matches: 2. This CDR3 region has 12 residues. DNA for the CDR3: TGCGCCAGCAGTGAGTCTGGGGAGGGGCAGTACTTC. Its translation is CASSESGEGQYF.